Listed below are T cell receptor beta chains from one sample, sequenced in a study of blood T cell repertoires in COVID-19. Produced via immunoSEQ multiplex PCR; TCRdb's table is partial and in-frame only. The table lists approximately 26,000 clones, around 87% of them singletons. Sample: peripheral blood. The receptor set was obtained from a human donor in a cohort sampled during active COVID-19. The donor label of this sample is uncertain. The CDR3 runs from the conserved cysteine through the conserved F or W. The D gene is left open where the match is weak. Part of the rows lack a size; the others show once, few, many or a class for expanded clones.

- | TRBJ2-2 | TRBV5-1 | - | TGCGCCAGCAGCTCTGGACAGCGACCGAACACCGGGGAGCTGTTTTTT | CASSSGQRPNTGELFF
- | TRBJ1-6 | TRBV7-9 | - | TGTGCCAGCAGTCTTCAGGGCACCTATAATTCACCCCTCCACTTT | CASSLQGTYNSPLHF
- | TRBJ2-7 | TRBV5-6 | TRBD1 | TGTGCCAGCAGCTTACGGGACAGGGGGTTCTACGAGCAGTACTTC | CASSLRDRGFYEQYF
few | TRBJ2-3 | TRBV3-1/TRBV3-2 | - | TGTGCCAGCAGCCAAGATCTCGGAGTAGATACGCAGTATTTT | CASSQDLGVDTQYF
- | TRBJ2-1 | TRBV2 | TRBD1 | TGTGCCAGCAGTGAAGCGCGACAGGGCCTGGGGAATGAGCAGTTCTTC | CASSEARQGLGNEQFF
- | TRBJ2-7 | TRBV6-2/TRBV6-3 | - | TGTGCCAGCAGTCAACGCGCCCCACCTTACGAGCAGTACTTC | CASSQRAPPYEQYF
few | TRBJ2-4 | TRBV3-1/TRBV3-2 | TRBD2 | TGTGCCAGCAGCCAAGAGGACGGGGGGGCCTGGAACATTCAGTACTTC | CASSQEDGGAWNIQYF
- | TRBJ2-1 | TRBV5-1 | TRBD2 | TGCGCCAGCAGTCGAGGGAGTACTAGCGGGGGGACCTACAATGAGCAGTTCTTC | CASSRGSTSGGTYNEQFF
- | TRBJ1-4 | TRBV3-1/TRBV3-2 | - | TGTGCCAGCAGCCGGGGAGGGGCATCTAATGAAAAACTGTTTTTT | CASSRGGASNEKLFF
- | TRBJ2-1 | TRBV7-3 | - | TGTGCCAGCAGCTTAACGCATGGCCTTCATGAGCAGTTCTTC | CASSLTHGLHEQFF
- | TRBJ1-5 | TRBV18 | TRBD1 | TGTGCCAGCTCACCCACCTCCGACAGGGCTCAGCCCCAGCATTTT | CASSPTSDRAQPQHF
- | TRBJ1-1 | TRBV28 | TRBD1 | TGTGCCAGCAGTTTACAAGGGGGCTGGGACACTGAAGCTTTCTTT | CASSLQGGWDTEAFF
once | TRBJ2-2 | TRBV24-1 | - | TGTGCCACCAGTCAAAATTCCAGGGTCGACACCGGGGAGCTGTTTTTT | CATSQNSRVDTGELFF
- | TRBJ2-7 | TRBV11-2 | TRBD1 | TGTGCCAGCAGCCAACACTCCTCAGGGGGTTACGAGCAGTACTTC | CASSQHSSGGYEQYF
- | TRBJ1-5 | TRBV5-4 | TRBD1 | TGTGCCAGCAGCTTGGGAGGGGGCGCCCCCAATCAGCCCCAGCATTTT | CASSLGGGAPNQPQHF
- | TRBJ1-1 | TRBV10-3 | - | TGTGCCATCAATACCCCGGGGATCACTGAAGCTTTCTTT | CAINTPGITEAFF
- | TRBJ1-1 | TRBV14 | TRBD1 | TGTGCCACAGAGGACAGGGGGAACACTGAAGCTTTCTTT | CATEDRGNTEAFF
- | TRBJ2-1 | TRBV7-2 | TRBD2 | TGTGCCAGCAGCTTAAGGCGGGGGGACGACAATGAGCAGTTCTTC | CASSLRRGDDNEQFF
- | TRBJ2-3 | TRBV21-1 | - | TGTGCCAGCAGCAAAAGCCCCCAAAGCACAGATACGCAGTATTTT | CASSKSPQSTDTQYF
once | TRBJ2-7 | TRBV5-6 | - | TGTGCCAGCAGCCGTACCGACGGGACACCCTACGAGCAGTACTTC | CASSRTDGTPYEQYF
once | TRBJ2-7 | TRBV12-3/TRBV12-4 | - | TGTGCCAGCAGTCTCGGGGTTTCCTACGAGCAGTACTTC | CASSLGVSYEQYF
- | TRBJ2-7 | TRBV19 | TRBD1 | TGTGCCAGTAGTGCTACGGACAGGGCATACGAGCAGTACTTC | CASSATDRAYEQYF
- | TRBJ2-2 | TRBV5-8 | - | TGTGCCAGCAGCTTGATGGCAGGGGCAGCCGGGGAGCTGTTTTTT | CASSLMAGAAGELFF
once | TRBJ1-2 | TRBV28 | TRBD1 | TGTGCCAGCAGTTTAGGACAGGGGTTGTTTGTCTATGGCTACACCTTC | CASSLGQGLFVYGYTF
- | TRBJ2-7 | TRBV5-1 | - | TGCGCCAGCAGCTCGGACACCACCTCCTACGAGCAGTACTTC | CASSSDTTSYEQYF
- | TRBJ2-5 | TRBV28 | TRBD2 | TGTGCCAGCAGTTTATCTGGAGCGGGGGGGCCTACGGAGACCCAGTACTTC | CASSLSGAGGPTETQYF
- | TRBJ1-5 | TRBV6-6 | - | TGTGCCAGCAGTTACAACGCCGGAGGACTTCAGCCCCAGCATTTT | CASSYNAGGLQPQHF
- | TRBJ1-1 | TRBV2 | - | TGTGCCAGCAAGGTGGCCAGGGTTAACACTGAAGCTTTCTTT | CASKVARVNTEAFF